Following are 2 T cell receptor beta chains from one sample sequenced in a study of blood T cell repertoires in COVID-19. Assay: immunoSEQ multiplex PCR; the TCRdb copy retains only in-frame clones and omits some. The data contain hundreds of thousands of clones, around 90% of them singletons. The specimen was peripheral blood. These receptors came from a human donor in a cohort sampled during active COVID-19.

The V call is TRBV7-9, the J call TRBJ1-5; D possibly corresponds to TRBD1 (6 bases). Trimming took off 1 base at V and 3 bases at J, with 22 bases between the two ends. The CDR3 spans 19 residues. Looked up from germline, CDR1 is SEHNR and CDR2 is FQNEAQ (reference sequence). CDR3 amino acids: CASSLDDPTGGIFNQPQHF. The CDR3 nucleotides read TGTGCCAGCAGCTTAGATGACCCGACAGGAGGAATATTCAATCAGCCCCAGCATTTT.

This clone is a singleton in its sample. This sequence joins TRBV21-1 and TRBJ1-2; TRBD1, the table's D call, lacks a check against the DNA. TRBV21-1 corresponds to a pseudogene. The CDR3 has 17 residues. The CDR3 DNA sequence: TGTGCCAGCAGCAAAGATGGGGACAGAGATCCTAACTATGGCTACACCTTC. Protein sequence: CASSKDGDRDPNYGYTF.